Following are 9 T cell receptor beta chains from one sample sequenced in a study of T cells after posttransplantation cyclophosphamide. Libraries were prepared by immunoSEQ multiplex PCR; TCRdb keeps only in-frame clonotypes and omits some of them. The repertoire consists of fewer than 3,000 clones, with roughly 77% occurring once and the leading ten covering 20% to 25%. The sequencing input was PBMCs. These receptors were obtained from a man aged 25 to 40 with a blood cancer, CMV-positive, and with a related stem cell donor.

The V call is TRBV6-6, the J call TRBJ2-5; 8 positions match TRBD1. The J call may be faulty, since TRBJ2-7 better matches the DNA end. CDR3 length: 15 residues. Looked up from germline, CDR1 is MNHNY and CDR2 is SVGAGI (reference sequence). CDR3 protein: CARRLTGGQVYEQYF. CDR3 in DNA: TGTGCCAGAAGGTTAACAGGGGGGCAGGTCTACGAGCAGTACTTC.

The chain combines TRBV11-2 with TRBJ2-1; D may be TRBD2 (6 bases). CDR1 SGHAT and CDR2 FQNNGV come from the germline V gene. The V and J ends lost 5 bases and 3 bases respectively, with 14 bases between them. This CDR3 contains 15 residues. The CDR3 loop reads CASSPQLASYNEQFF. The CDR3 coding sequence is TGTGCCAGCAGCCCCCAGCTAGCGAGCTACAATGAGCAGTTCTTC. The full variable domain, with the rest looked up from reference TRBV11-2 and TRBJ2-1, is EAGVAQSPRYKIIEKRQSVAFWCNPISGHATLYWYQQILGQGPKLLIQFQNNGVVDDSQLPKDRFSAERLKGVDSTLKIQPAKLEDSAVYLCASSPQLASYNEQFFGPGTRLTVL.

This clone showed up just once. The chain couples TRBV15 to TRBJ2-2, with D perhaps TRBD2 (5 bases). The CDR3 runs 17 residues. V lost 1 base and J 6 bases, leaving 18 bases between the germline ends. Germline CDR1 reads LNHNV; CDR2 reads YYDKDF (reference sequence). The DNA for the CDR3 is TGTGCCACCAGCAGAGTTCCTTCACGAGAGAGGGCCGGGGAGCTGTTTTTT. Translation gives CATSRVPSRERAGELFF. The full variable domain, its missing parts supplied by reference TRBV15 and TRBJ2-2, is DAMVIQNPRYQVTQFGKPVTLSCSQTLNHNVMYWYQQKSSQAPKLLFHYYDKDFNNEADTPDNFQSRRPNTSFCFLDIRSPGLGDTAMYLCATSRVPSRERAGELFFGEGSRLTVL.

The V gene is TRBV2, the J gene TRBJ2-5, with D perhaps matching TRBD2 (7 bases). Germline V CDR1 and CDR2: SNHLY, FYNNEI. The CDR3 consists of 11 residues. V lost 8 bases to trimming and J lost 9 bases, with 13 bases between them. The CDR3 DNA is TGTGCCAGCTATAGGGGGGGGGCCCAGTACTTC. This codes for CASYRGGAQYF. Based on the CDR3 plus reference TRBV2 and TRBJ2-5, the full variable domain is EPEVTQTPSHQVTQMGQEVILRCVPISNHLYFYWYRQILGQKVEFLVSFYNNEISEKSEIFDDQFSVERPDGSNFTLKIRSTKLEDSAMYFCASYRGGAQYFGPGTRLLVL.

This rearrangement joins TRBV7-9 to TRBJ2-6; unclear D gene. Germline V gives CDR1 SEHNR, CDR2 FQNEAQ (reference sequence). CDR3 size: 14 residues. Trimming cost V 7 bases and J 0 bases, with 7 bases left between them. CDR3 protein: CASTASSGANVLTF. The DNA for the CDR3 is TGTGCCAGCACTGCCAGCTCTGGGGCCAACGTCCTGACTTTC.

About this clone: One end of the junction varies from germline; a read error may be responsible. The J gene is TRBJ2-5, the V gene TRBV5-4; 10 bases are shared with TRBD2. Germline values: CDR1 SGHNT, CDR2 YYREEE (reference sequence). This CDR3 has 15 residues. CDR3 DNA sequence: TGCGCCAGCAGCCAAGAGGCTAGCGGGAGACAGACCCAGTACTTC. It yields the protein CASSQEASGRQTQYF.

This clone was picked up a small number of times. The rearrangement links TRBV4-3 to TRBJ2-2; D gene unclear. This CDR3 contains 14 residues. Trimming removed 1 base from V and 6 bases from J, with 9 bases in between. Germline CDR1 and CDR2: LGHNA and YSLEER. The DNA of the CDR3 is TGCGCCAGCAGCCAAGGGGTCAGGTCCGGGGAGCTGTTTTTT. Its protein is CASSQGVRSGELFF.

This rearrangement joins TRBV7-9 to TRBJ2-1, with D perhaps matching TRBD1 (6 bases). Per the germline V gene, CDR1 is SEHNR and CDR2 is FQNEAQ (reference sequence). Trimming cost V 5 bases and J 5 bases, with 16 bases left between them. The CDR3 has 15 amino acids. This CDR3 reads CASSLQGRHNNEQFF. CDR3 bases: TGTGCCAGCAGCCTACAGGGACGGCACAACAATGAGCAGTTCTTC.

The CDR3 here is CASGLNALTSNTEAFF. CDR3 DNA sequence: TGTGCCAGCGGACTCAACGCCCTAACTTCGAACACTGAAGCTTTCTTT. The V call is TRBV2, the J call TRBJ1-1; D not certain. Looked up from germline, CDR1 is SNHLY and CDR2 is FYNNEI. The CDR3 has 16 amino acids. Trimming left V 8 bases short and J 1 base short, with 20 bases between.